The TCR beta chain under discussion was sequenced for a study of OX40 agonist ivuxolimab in advanced cancers. Across the study: Every 2 weeks, ivuxolimab was infused into the patients intravenously at between 0.01 and 10 mg/kg. Dose-escalation cases comprised hepatocellular carcinoma, melanoma, renal cell or head and neck cancer. Three patients responded partially, comprising one with hepatocellular carcinoma and two with cutaneous melanoma.

The data were produced by immunoSEQ multiplex PCR, yet TCRdb's version contains in-frame clones alone and is incomplete. This table holds roughly 100,000 clones, about 96% found once. Study-level points and caveats: At 0.1-3.0 mg/kg, partial responders had clonal expansion among the lowest observed.

The CDR3 runs to 14 residues. Unmatched junction bases numbered 4, after V lost 4 bases and J lost 1 base. From germline, CDR1 is SGHRS and CDR2 YFSETQ. With respect to this clone: Its antigen is not identified.

The rearrangement links TRBV5-1 to TRBJ1-1, with 7 bases aligning to TRBD1. This sample comprised CD4+ or CD8+ T cells sorted from blood, obtained in a trial of the OX40 agonist ivuxolimab. This TCR derives from an adult with an advanced solid tumor such as melanoma, head and neck, liver or kidney cancer. CDR3 sequence reads: CASSPQGENTEAFF. The CDR3 DNA reads as TGCGCCAGCAGCCCGCAGGGGGAGAACACTGAAGCTTTCTTT.